This passage covers 25 T cell receptor beta chains from one sample sequenced in a study of beta chain features in type 1 diabetes. The sequenced template was cDNA made from the entire isolated RNA. TCRdb keeps only in-frame clones here, not all; method: immunoSEQ multiplex PCR. The repertoire holds 300,000 to 350,000 clones, with roughly 15% as singletons. The specimen sequenced was central memory CD4+ T cells from blood. The source is a man between 25 and 39 years old in good health.

This clone was found a few times. A far larger clone is off by one base, so a read error is likely. The V call is TRBV6-1, the J call TRBJ1-2, with 7 bases lining up with TRBD1. V trimming: 8 bases; J trimming: 6 bases; junction bases outside the gene matches: 9. The CDR3 has 13 residues. The germline V gene has CDR1 MNHNS and CDR2 SASEGT. DNA for the CDR3: TGTGCCAGCTCGGAGGGGGCGGGGGATGGCTACACCTTC. It codes for CASSEGAGDGYTF.

The chain recombines TRBV7-2 with TRBJ2-4; perhaps TRBD1 as D (5 bases). Trimming removed 6 bases at V and 6 bases at J, with 12 bases between. The CDR3 has 13 amino acids. From germline, CDR1 is SGHTA and CDR2 FQGNSA. The chain's CDR3 is CASSYADRNIQYF. The CDR3 bases are TGTGCCAGCAGTTACGCTGACAGAAACATTCAGTACTTC. Full variable domain (remainder filled in from reference TRBV7-2 and TRBJ2-4): GAGVSQSPSNKVTEKGKDVELRCDPISGHTALYWYRQSLGQGLEFLIYFQGNSAPDKSGLPSDRFSAERTGGSVSTLTIQRTQQEDSAVYLCASSYADRNIQYFGAGTRLSVL.

This clone was seen only a few times. V usage is TRBV18 and J usage is TRBJ1-2, with D uncertain. Germline loops: CDR1 KGHSH, CDR2 LQKENI. This CDR3 contains 14 residues. Trimming stripped 1 base from V and 6 bases from J, with 12 bases between. CDR3 in DNA: TGTGCCAGCTCACCACTTCCGCTACCGGATGGCTACACCTTC. This sequence encodes CASSPLPLPDGYTF. The full variable domain, completed using reference TRBV18 and TRBJ1-2, is NAGVMQNPRHLVRRRGQEARLRCSPMKGHSHVYWYRQLPEEGLKFMVYLQKENIIDESGMPKERFSAEFPKEGPSILRIQQVVRGDSAAYFCASSPLPLPDGYTFGSGTRLTVV.

This clone was seen only a few times. The rearrangement joins TRBV7-6 to TRBJ2-3, with 7 bases lining up with TRBD2. The CDR3 spans 16 residues. CDR1 is SGHVS and CDR2 is FNYEAQ in the germline V gene. V was clipped by 5 bases and J by 1 base; unmatched bases: 9. The CDR3: CASSPQAGPGTDTQYF. CDR3 in DNA: TGTGCCAGCAGCCCTCAAGCGGGGCCGGGCACAGATACGCAGTATTTT.

This clone was observed a few times. The chain has TRBV5-6 and TRBJ2-7; tentatively, D is TRBD1 (6 bases). Trimming took 4 bases from V and 6 from J, leaving 17 bases between them. Germline V gene lookup returns CDR1 SGHDT and CDR2 YYEEEE. The CDR3 contains 14 residues. In DNA, the CDR3 is TGTGCCAGCAGCGTAGGGGGTAGGACTTTCGAGCAGTACTTC. It is translated as CASSVGGRTFEQYF.

The V and J genes are TRBV30 and TRBJ2-1; weak D call: TRBD2 (6 bases). Between the trimmed V and J ends, which lost 8 bases and 6 bases, there was a span of 23 bases. Germline V CDR1 and CDR2: GTSNPN, SVGIG (reference sequence). This CDR3 region has 15 residues. The CDR3 DNA reads TGTGCCCGGTCCCGGGACTCCGTGCTGGGCAATGAGCAGTTCTTC. Amino acid sequence: CARSRDSVLGNEQFF.

J is TRBJ1-3 and V is TRBV6-6; D gene ambiguous. Germline CDR1 MNHNY, CDR2 SVGAGI (reference sequence). V was clipped by 6 bases and J by 11 bases, with 17 bases between them. The CDR3 consists of 13 residues. CDR3: CASRVPSSAAIYF. The CDR3 DNA reads TGTGCCAGCAGGGTCCCGAGTTCCGCAGCCATATATTTT.

J is TRBJ1-3 and V is TRBV6-5, with D uncertain. V dropped 6 bases and J dropped 2 bases, with 5 bases sitting between them. Germline lookup yields CDR1 MNHEY and CDR2 SVGAGI. This CDR3 has 12 residues. The CDR3 sequence: CASSDAGNTIYF. CDR3 nucleotides: TGTGCCAGCAGCGACGCTGGAAACACCATATATTTT.

As concerns this clone: Additional DNA sequences in this sample encode the identical CDR3. This rearrangement joins TRBV4-1 to TRBJ2-7, with 13 bases fitting TRBD2. Germline-derived CDR1 and CDR2 are MGHRA and YSYEKL. The CDR3 runs 15 residues. V was clipped by 1 base and J by 4 bases; unmatched bases: 1. The CDR3 DNA reads TGCGCCAGCAGCCAAGGGACTAGCGGGGGATACGAGCAGTACTTC. It specifies CASSQGTSGGYEQYF.

This clone showed up just a few times. The V gene is TRBV6-5, the J gene TRBJ1-4; D is undetermined. This CDR3 region has 11 residues. Germline V CDR1 and CDR2: MNHEY, SVGAGI. Between the trimmed V and J ends, which lost 10 bases and 6 bases, there was a span of 9 bases. CDR3 DNA: TGTGCCATCAAGGAGGATGAAAAACTGTTTTTT. Its protein product is CAIKEDEKLFF.

This clone was seen only a few times. The chain carries TRBV5-1 and TRBJ2-7, with no clear D. This CDR3 spans 13 amino acids. Germline CDR1 SGHRS, CDR2 YFSETQ. Deletions cut 0 bases from V and 4 bases from J, with 8 bases between. CDR3 bases: TGCGCCAGCAGCTTGGCCCCGGGTTACGAGCAGTACGTC. This encodes CASSLAPGYEQYV.

This clone showed up many times. V and J are TRBV18 and TRBJ2-7; D possibly corresponds to TRBD1 (6 bases). Germline lookup yields CDR1 KGHSH and CDR2 LQKENI. V was trimmed by 3 bases and J by 2 bases, leaving 11 bases between them. The CDR3 consists of 14 residues. This chain's CDR3 is CASSPETGPYEQYF. The CDR3 nucleotides are TGTGCCAGCTCACCTGAGACAGGCCCCTACGAGCAGTACTTC.

This clone has just a few counts. The chain links TRBV7-2 to TRBJ2-3, with a possible D match to TRBD1 (5 bases). V dropped 4 bases and J dropped 3 bases, with 14 bases sitting between them. CDR1 is SGHTA, CDR2 FQGNSA, per germline. The CDR3 is 15 amino acids. The CDR3 nucleotides are TGTGCCAGCAGCTCTAGGGGTTTGGGAACAGATACGCAGTATTTT. Encoded protein: CASSSRGLGTDTQYF.

As for this clone: The same CDR3 can be traced to other DNA sequences in this sample. The chain recombines TRBV7-2 with TRBJ1-5; D may be TRBD1 (6 bases). This CDR3 region has 13 residues. The germline CDR1 and CDR2 sequences are SGHTA and FQGNSA. V was shortened by 5 bases and J by 4 bases, with 9 bases between the two germline ends. The CDR3 sequence is CASSPDRNQPQHF. The CDR3 region has the DNA TGTGCCAGCAGCCCAGACAGGAATCAGCCCCAGCATTTT.

This clone was detected only a few times. This chain links TRBV28 with TRBJ2-2, with D perhaps matching TRBD1 (6 bases). This CDR3 contains 15 residues. Deletions cut 5 bases from V and 7 bases from J, with 17 bases between. CDR1 and CDR2 from the germline V gene are MDHEN and SYDVKM. The CDR3 DNA sequence: TGTGCCAGCAGTACTGGACAGTCGGGGTACGGGGAGCTGTTTTTT. It encodes CASSTGQSGYGELFF. The full variable domain, completed using reference TRBV28 and TRBJ2-2, is DVKVTQSSRYLVKRTGEKVFLECVQDMDHENMFWYRQDPGLGLRLIYFSYDVKMKEKGDIPEGYSVSREKKERFSLILESASTNQTSMYLCASSTGQSGYGELFFGEGSRLTVL.

The CDR3 here is CASSQDTAYGYTF. For the CDR3, the DNA is TGCGCCAGCAGCCAAGATACTGCCTATGGCTACACCTTC. The chain uses TRBV4-3 and TRBJ1-2, with unresolved D. The ends were cut back, 0 bases at V and 4 bases at J, with 6 bases in the middle. In germline, CDR1 is LGHNA, CDR2 YSLEER. CDR3 length equals 13 residues.

This clone was detected ten times or more. This chain connects TRBV28 to TRBJ2-7; TRBD1 matches 10 bases. Per germline, CDR1 MDHEN and CDR2 SYDVKM. CDR3 length: 15 amino acids. Losses at the gene ends were 4 bases for V and 7 bases for J; bases not matched to a gene: 10. For the CDR3, the DNA is TGTGCCAGCAGTTCCCGGACAGGGGGACTGGAGGAGCAGTACGTC. It translates to CASSSRTGGLEEQYV.

This clone came up a few times. The chain is built from TRBV27 and TRBJ1-2; D is ambiguous. In germline, CDR1 is MNHEY, CDR2 SMNVEV (reference sequence). The ends were cut back, 8 bases at V and 4 bases at J, with 14 bases in the middle. The CDR3 extends over 13 amino acids. The CDR3 reads CASAERGSYGYTF. DNA of the CDR3: TGTGCCAGCGCAGAGCGGGGAAGCTATGGCTACACCTTC.

This clone was found a few times. A junction end diverges from the germline sequence, so it may reflect a read error. The chain employs TRBV10-3 and TRBJ2-1; a possible D gene is TRBD1 (5 bases). This CDR3 contains 14 residues. CDR1 and CDR2 (germline): ENHRY, SYGVKD. For the CDR3, the DNA is TGTGCCAGCAGTTACTCCAAGGGGCGTGCGGAGCAGTTCTTC. It encodes CASSYSKGRAEQFF.

This clone was counted between two and nine times. The rearrangement uses TRBV7-3 and TRBJ1-2; D uncertain. Trimming removed 4 bases at V and 8 bases at J, with 17 bases between. The CDR3 contains 14 residues. Looked up from germline, CDR1 is SGHTA and CDR2 is FQGTGA. CDR3 in DNA: TGTGCCAGCAGCTCACTTTTCTGGGCGGACGGCTACACCTTC. Amino acid sequence: CASSSLFWADGYTF.

This sequence joins TRBV7-3 and TRBJ2-3, with 12 bases fitting TRBD2. V shed 5 bases, J shed 4 bases, and the junction held 4 bases outside the gene matches. Germline assignment: CDR1 SGHTA and CDR2 FQGTGA. The CDR3 has 15 residues. For the CDR3, the DNA is TGTGCCAGCAGCCGACTAGCGGGAGAACCAGATACGCAGTATTTT. It is translated as CASSRLAGEPDTQYF.

This clone was seen more than once but under ten times. This chain joins TRBV7-2 and TRBJ2-5; 7 nucleotides agree with TRBD2. Looked up from germline, CDR1 is SGHTA and CDR2 is FQGNSA. The CDR3 is 16 amino acids. With V trimmed by 10 bases and J by 4 bases, 18 bases remained unmatched. CDR3 nucleotide sequence: TGTGCCACCTATACCCCCCCTAGCGGCTGGGGAGAGACCCAGTACTTC. Translating it yields CATYTPPSGWGETQYF.

The chain joins TRBV5-1 to TRBJ2-5; 8 bases match TRBD1. Germline V CDR1 and CDR2: SGHRS, YFSETQ. This CDR3 has 15 residues. The V segment lost 7 bases and the J segment 2 bases; nucleotides outside the gene matches: 10. The chain's CDR3 is CASGRSQGAQETQYF. In DNA, the CDR3 is TGCGCCAGCGGAAGATCTCAGGGGGCTCAAGAGACCCAGTACTTC.

In this sample, this clone turned up a few times. This chain uses TRBV5-6 with TRBJ1-2; D is unclear. Germline V lookup: CDR1 SGHDT, CDR2 YYEEEE. CDR3 length: 14 residues. Deletions cut 0 bases from V and 6 bases from J, with 12 bases between. The CDR3 region has the DNA TGTGCCAGCAGCTTGGTCGGTATCGGGCATGGCTACACCTTC. Its translation: CASSLVGIGHGYTF.

This clone occurred a few times. V and J are TRBV7-2 and TRBJ2-5, with D possibly called TRBD1 or TRBD2 (5 bases each). The germline CDR1 and CDR2 sequences are SGHTA and FQGNSA. This CDR3 comprises 14 residues. V was shortened by 5 bases and J by 5 bases, with 15 bases between the two germline ends. The CDR3 region is CASSQERGPETQYF. As DNA, the CDR3 is TGTGCCAGCAGCCAGGAGAGGGGCCCGGAGACCCAGTACTTC.